This TCR beta chain was identified in a study of blood T cells in healthy people across ages. Whole-study results and caveats: Donor CMV status, an unknown factor, possibly confounded changes in expanded clonotypes.

As to this clonotype: Its specificity is not known.

The use of a sample-barcoded 5' primer and a J-beta primer mix characterized a second PCR of about 7 to 12 cycles. TCRdb reanalysed the 5' RACE reads using MiXCR and keeps one entry per CDR3 protein. Altogether 1.5 million or so distinct CDR3 sequences are present, approximately 42% being singletons, with the ten largest covering more than 4%. Germline V CDR1 and CDR2: LGHNA, YSLEER. V lost 3 bases, J lost 4 bases, and 15 bases lay in between. This CDR3 has 15 amino acids. The sample taken for sequencing was blood. This receptor was identified in a woman between 18 and 29 years old in good health. The chain joins TRBV4-3 to TRBJ1-2; D perhaps matches TRBD1 (6 bases). Here the CDR3 reads CASSHLYREIYGYTF. CDR3 DNA sequence: TGCGCCAGCAGCCACCTTTACAGGGAGATCTATGGCTACACCTTC.